Here is one T cell receptor beta chain with its context. Its antigen is not identified. The sample comes from a study of CD8 T cells in ankylosing spondylitis. Germline V gene lookup returns CDR1 MNHEY and CDR2 SVGAGI. The J segment lost 7 bases and the V segment lost 5 bases, leaving 14 bases of the junction unmatched. This CDR3 spans 19 amino acids. Whole-study findings and limits: Disease-linked clones were found to be CD8+ and relatively rare in peripheral blood. Blood from ankylosing spondylitis patients appeared to carry a characteristic roughly 8-variant TCR beta motif. Some motif variants had been reported before (in reactive arthritis synovial fluid and blood).

Quantitative 5'-RACE with molecular barcodes was used to make the TCR beta libraries. MiXCR was run by TCRdb on the 5' RACE reads, yielding one entry per CDR3 protein. The table records 200,000 to 300,000 distinct CDR3 sequences, around 10% of them present only once. The source of this sequence is a male donor with ankylosing spondylitis or in good health (not recorded which). This chain links TRBV6-5 with TRBJ2-1; 16 bases match TRBD2. Sequencing was carried out using blood, either unsorted or a sorted T cell fraction (not recorded which). DNA of the CDR3: TGTGCCAGCAGTGACGACCCGGGACTAGCGGGAGGGCCGTGGAATGAGCAGTTCTTC. It codes for CASSDDPGLAGGPWNEQFF.